Each of the 27 T cell receptor beta chains below was sequenced from the same sample in a study of T cell repertoires in aging, cancer and after chemotherapy. A mixed TRB-A/B primer pool amplified rearranged TRB by multiplex touch-down PCR. Each CDR3 protein gets one entry after TCRdb re-called the multiplex PCR reads with MiXCR. Of 5,500 to 7,000 distinct CDR3 sequences in the sample, about 32% are singletons; the top ten hold almost 8%. TCR beta rearrangements were amplified from peripheral blood genomic DNA. Sequencing was carried out using blood. Source of these receptors: a human donor with a blood cancer.

As regards this clonotype: This may stem from a read error, because a much larger clone lies one nucleotide away. The CDR3 DNA is TGTGCCAGCAGTTACGCGGGGACCTACAATGAGAAGTTCTTC. Its protein is CASSYAGTYNEKFF. The chain employs TRBV27 and TRBJ2-1; maybe TRBD2 (6 bases). Per germline, CDR1 MNHEY and CDR2 SMNVEV (reference sequence). This CDR3 has 14 amino acids.

Judged by abundance, this clonotype is medium-sized. The rearrangement links TRBV15 to TRBJ1-3; 7 bases fit TRBD1. Germline assignment: CDR1 LNHNV and CDR2 YYDKDF (reference sequence). The length of the CDR3 is 14 residues. The J segment lost 5 bases and the V segment lost 1 base, leaving 2 bases of the junction unmatched. The CDR3 reads CATSRADRRNTIYF. CDR3 in DNA: TGTGCCACCAGCAGAGCGGACAGGAGAAACACCATATATTTT. Supplemented by reference TRBV15 and TRBJ1-3, the full variable domain reads DAMVIQNPRYQVTQFGKPVTLSCSQTLNHNVMYWYQQKSSQAPKLLFHYYDKDFNNEADTPDNFQSRRPNTSFCFLDIRSPGLGDTAMYLCATSRADRRNTIYFGEGSWLTVV.

This clonotype was seen more than once but under ten times. The CDR3 sequence: CASRRTGPSSGNTIYF. The CDR3 DNA sequence: TGTGCCAGTAGGCGGACAGGACCCAGCTCTGGAAACACCATATATTTT. The chain is built from TRBV19 and TRBJ1-3; 7 nucleotides align to TRBD1. Trimming cost V 6 bases and J 0 bases; bases outside gene matches: 8. From germline, CDR1 is LNHDA and CDR2 SQIVND (reference sequence). The CDR3 runs 16 residues.

This chain joins TRBV21-1 and TRBJ2-7. TRBV21-1 is designated a pseudogene. This CDR3 is 14 amino acids long. The CDR3 DNA reads TGTGCCAGCAGCCAACGACTTCGGCGTGCCGAGCAGTACTTC. Translating it yields CASSQRLRRAEQYF.

This chain connects TRBV27 to TRBJ1-2, with 9 bases fitting TRBD1. The CDR3 runs to 13 residues. Germline V gives CDR1 MNHEY, CDR2 SMNVEV (reference sequence). The V gene end was trimmed by 4 bases and the J gene end by 8 bases; junction bases not matched to a gene: 5. The CDR3 nucleotides read TGTGCCAGCAGTTACAGGGGGCTTAGAGGCTACACCTTC. Translation gives CASSYRGLRGYTF.

J is TRBJ2-2 and V is TRBV6-6; D is unclear. CDR1 is MNHNY and CDR2 is SVGAGI in the germline V gene (reference sequence). V lost 6 bases and J lost 6, with 5 bases in between. This CDR3 contains 11 residues. CDR3 nucleotides: TGTGCCAGCAGGGGTTCCGGGGAGCTGTTTTTT. Protein: CASRGSGELFF.

In the case of this clonotype: A much bigger clone sits one base away, suggesting this may be a read error. The chain employs TRBV6-5 and TRBJ1-3; the D gene is possibly TRBD1 (5 bases). The CDR3 has 15 amino acids. Looked up from germline, CDR1 is MNHEY and CDR2 is SVGAGI. As DNA, the CDR3 is TGTGCCAGAAGTTTCCGGGGCAGTCCTGGAAACACCATATATTTT. It is translated as CARSFRGSPGNTIYF.

Comments on this clonotype: A single base separates this from a much larger clone, so it may be a read error. The V call is TRBV27, the J call TRBJ2-6, with D possibly being TRBD1 (6 bases). Trimming stripped 7 bases from V and 0 bases from J, with 13 bases between. The length of the CDR3 is 16 residues. CDR1 and CDR2 from the germline V gene are MNHEY and SMNVEV (reference sequence). The CDR3 reads CASISGHPSGANVLTF. The CDR3 DNA reads TGTGCCAGCATTTCGGGACACCCCTCTGGGGCCAACGTCCTGACTTTC.

CDR3 region: CASSWDRRYYNEQFF. CDR3 bases: TGTGCCAGCAGTTGGGACAGGAGATACTACAATGAGCAGTTCTTC. The chain carries TRBV7-2 and TRBJ2-1; the match to TRBD1 covers 8 bases. Germline loops: CDR1 SGHTA, CDR2 FQGNSA. The CDR3 sequence is 15 residues long. J lost 3 bases, V lost 6 bases, and 7 bases had no gene match.

V usage is TRBV4-3 and J usage is TRBJ1-2; D is undetermined. The CDR3 has 14 amino acids. CDR1 is LGHNA, CDR2 YSLEER, per germline. The V end lost 5 bases, the J end lost 2 bases, and 12 bases lay between the germline ends. The CDR3, as DNA: TGCGCCAGCAGCTCGGGAGGAGGGAACTATGGCTACACCTTC. Protein: CASSSGGGNYGYTF.

About this clonotype itself: Germline and junction disagree at one end, which may indicate a read error. The chain employs TRBV15 and TRBJ1-5; D remains ambiguous. The CDR3 is made up of 13 amino acids. Germline V lookup: CDR1 LNHNV, CDR2 YYDKDF (reference sequence). The CDR3 protein is CATRRGNNQPQHF. The CDR3 nucleotides read TGTGCCACCAGAAGAGGTAACAATCAGCCCCAGCATTTT.

Within the sample, this clonotype is medium-sized. V is TRBV29-1 and J is TRBJ2-7, with 9 bases matching TRBD1. This CDR3 is built from 12 residues. Germline loops: CDR1 SQVTM, CDR2 ANQGSEA. The V and J ends lost 7 bases and 2 bases, in that order; junction bases with no gene match: 3. As DNA, the CDR3 is TGCAGCGCTAGGGACAGGGCCTACGAGCAGTACTTC. Protein product: CSARDRAYEQYF.

The chain recombines TRBV11-2 with TRBJ2-2, with TRBD2 identical over 8 bases. This CDR3 spans 14 amino acids. Germline loops: CDR1 SGHAT, CDR2 FQNNGV. V trimming: 10 bases; J trimming: 0 bases; junction bases outside the gene matches: 4. The CDR3 sequence is CAIGREANTGELFF. CDR3 nucleotide sequence: TGTGCCATCGGGCGGGAGGCGAACACCGGGGAGCTGTTTTTT.

This clonotype is medium-sized by share. V and J are TRBV29-1 and TRBJ2-7, with 10 bases fitting TRBD2. The CDR3 extends over 13 amino acids. Germline CDR1 SQVTM, CDR2 ANQGSEA. V shed 2 bases, J shed 4 bases, and the junction held 2 bases outside the gene matches. The CDR3 coding sequence is TGCAGCGTTGAAACTAGCGGGATTTACGAGCAGTACTTC. This sequence encodes CSVETSGIYEQYF.

In its sample, this clonotype ranks as medium-sized (0.01 to 0.1%). DNA of the CDR3: TGTGCCACCAGTGATTTATTTGCGAGCGGGAGTTCGGAAGATACGCAGTATTTT. Translation: CATSDLFASGSSEDTQYF. This chain uses TRBV24-1 with TRBJ2-3, with TRBD2 matching over 8 bases. CDR1 KGHDR and CDR2 SFDVKD come from the germline V gene. V was pared by 1 base and J by 5 bases, with 13 bases of the junction left unmatched. This CDR3 has 18 residues.

The V and J genes are TRBV21-1 and TRBJ2-5; TRBD2 is the table's D call, not checked against the DNA. TRBV21-1 has pseudogene status. The CDR3 runs to 15 residues. CDR3 residues: CASKGTSGRQETQYF. The CDR3, as DNA: TGTGCCAGCAAAGGCACTAGCGGGAGGCAAGAGACCCAGTACTTC.

This chain uses TRBV9 with TRBJ2-3, with D possibly TRBD1 on 6 matching bases. The V and J ends lost 3 bases and 6 bases respectively, with 14 bases between them. The germline gives CDR1 SGDLS, CDR2 YYNGEE. This CDR3 spans 14 amino acids. This CDR3 reads CASSGLQGGDTQYF. CDR3 sequence (DNA): TGTGCCAGCAGCGGTCTACAGGGTGGGGATACGCAGTATTTT.

This clonotype is medium-sized within its sample. The chain recombines TRBV18 with TRBJ2-1, with D uncertain. CDR1 is KGHSH and CDR2 is LQKENI in the germline V gene. V was pared by 2 bases and J by 10 bases, with 9 bases between. The CDR3 sequence is 12 residues long. CDR3 DNA sequence: TGTGCCAGCTCACCAGATACATTGGAGCAGTTCTTC. It yields the protein CASSPDTLEQFF.

Sample share makes this clonotype medium-sized (0.01 to 0.1%). The V gene is TRBV29-1, the J gene TRBJ1-5; D not resolved. Trimming left V 6 bases short and J 0 bases short, with 6 bases between. Germline CDR1 reads SQVTM; CDR2 reads ANQGSEA. This CDR3 is built from 12 residues. CDR3 sequence (DNA): TGCAGCGTCAGCGGTAGCAATCAGCCCCAGCATTTT. It specifies CSVSGSNQPQHF.

This clonotype counts as medium-sized (0.01 to 0.1%). This CDR3 reads CSVDGRGKYEQYF. The CDR3 DNA reads as TGCAGCGTTGATGGCAGGGGAAAGTACGAGCAGTACTTC. This chain links TRBV29-1 with TRBJ2-7, with D perhaps matching TRBD1 (6 bases). Trimming took off 3 bases at V and 4 bases at J, with 13 bases between the two ends. CDR1 and CDR2 from the germline V gene are SQVTM and ANQGSEA. CDR3 length equals 13 residues.

Note on this clonotype: A much larger clonotype is one base distant, so this may be a read error. The chain uses TRBV27 and TRBJ2-1, with 9 nucleotides matching TRBD2. V gave up 2 bases and J gave up 10 bases; unmatched junction bases: 6. The CDR3 length is 14 residues. The V gene's germline CDR1 is MNHEY and CDR2 SMNVEV (reference sequence). The CDR3, as DNA: TGTGCCAGCAGTTTAGGCGGGAGGGCCTGGGAGCAGTTCTTC. Its protein product is CASSLGGRAWEQFF.

A remark on this clonotype: The junction and the germline gene differ at one end; a read error may be behind it. The V and J genes are TRBV18 and TRBJ2-7, with TRBD1 matching 9 bases. CDR3 length: 15 residues. Per the germline V gene, CDR1 is KGHSH and CDR2 is LQKENI. The CDR3 DNA reads as TGTGCCAGCTCCCAGGGACAGGGCCCGGCCTACGAGGAGTACTTC. This encodes CASSQGQGPAYEEYF.

Turning to this clonotype: This clone may be a read error of a much larger clone one base away. The chain couples TRBV6-4 to TRBJ2-3; 7 bases are a match to TRBD2. The CDR3 runs 15 residues. Germline CDR1 reads MRHNA; CDR2 reads SNTAGT. This CDR3 is CARSEGSGSTDTQYF. The DNA of the CDR3 is TGTGCCAGAAGTGAGGGTAGCGGGAGCACAGATACGCAGTATTTT.

About this clonotype itself: This may stem from a read error, because a much larger clone lies one nucleotide away. The J gene is TRBJ1-4, the V gene TRBV19; perhaps TRBD1 as D (5 bases). The CDR3 is 16 amino acids. Germline V gene lookup returns CDR1 LNHDA and CDR2 SQIVND (reference sequence). The CDR3 region is CASSMGVGATDEKLFF. The CDR3 bases are TGTGCCAGTAGTATGGGCGTCGGGGCAACTGATGAAAAACTGTTTTTT.

J is TRBJ1-3 and V is TRBV11-2; no definite D call. The V end was cut by 5 bases, the J end by 0 bases, with 5 bases between. This CDR3 spans 13 amino acids. Germline CDR1 SGHAT, CDR2 FQNNGV. The CDR3 loop is CASSGSSGNTIYF. Here the CDR3 DNA reads TGTGCCAGCAGCGGAAGCTCTGGAAACACCATATATTTT.

In this sample, this clonotype is medium-sized. The chain has TRBV6-2 or TRBV6-3 and TRBJ2-5, with a possible D match to TRBD2 (5 bases). Germline values: CDR1 MNHEY, CDR2 SVGEGT. CDR3 length equals 20 residues. The germline V and J ends were trimmed by 6 bases and 0 bases, with 29 bases remaining between them. In nucleotides, the CDR3 is TGTGCCAGCAGCATATTGACCATCTCACGGAGCGGAAATTACCAAGAGACCCAGTACTTC. As protein: CASSILTISRSGNYQETQYF.

This clonotype is medium-sized by share. V usage is TRBV6-5 and J usage is TRBJ2-5; D possibly corresponds to TRBD2 (6 bases). The ends were cut back, 9 bases at V and 4 bases at J, with 12 bases in the middle. Germline-derived CDR1 and CDR2 are MNHEY and SVGAGI. The CDR3 covers 12 residues. The CDR3 coding sequence is TGTGCCAGTGGCGGGGTAGGAGAGACCCAGTACTTC. Its translation is CASGGVGETQYF.